This T cell receptor beta chain is drawn from a study of blood T cell repertoires in COVID-19. Study details: Both acute and convalescent COVID-19 samples were obtained from the United States, Italy and Spain. Sources were T cells, B-cell-depleted T cells, or PBMCs; the material itself was cDNA or gDNA.

Germline assignment: CDR1 MNHEY and CDR2 SVGAGI. Trimming cost V 1 base and J 8 bases; bases outside gene matches: 5. The CDR3 runs to 14 residues. Authors' methods: Nucleated cell number was recorded as an estimate derived from reference gene primer amplification. The assay was immunoSEQ multiplex PCR, and TCRdb's table has in-frame clones only and misses some. D and trimming were read from the DNA, whereas the V and J calls and clone size are those reported in that table. The sample gives 49,000 or so clones, around 86% of which show up once; approximately 7.4% is in the top ten. The source material was peripheral blood. This chain uses TRBV6-5 with TRBJ2-1, with 7 bases aligning to TRBD2. This receptor was taken from a man aged 60-69 years with active COVID-19. In DNA form, the CDR3 reads TGTGCCAGCAGTTACTGGACTAGACTCGATGAGCAGTTCTTC. Its translation is CASSYWTRLDEQFF.